This T cell receptor (beta chain) was captured by sequencing in a study of blood T cell repertoires in COVID-19. Study information: Specimens from acute and convalescent COVID-19 originated in the United States, Italy and Spain. Sources were T cells, B-cell-depleted T cells, or PBMCs; the material itself was cDNA or gDNA.

The authors' processing: Quantification of nucleated cells was approximated via reference gene primer amplification. The method was immunoSEQ multiplex PCR; TCRdb's version includes in-frame clones alone and lacks a portion of them. D and trimming come from the DNA, and the V and J calls and clone size come from that table. The sample contains 120,000 or so clones, 70% to 90% of which appear only once. CDR3 size: 17 residues. CDR1 is MNHEY, CDR2 SMNVEV, per germline (reference sequence). Germline trimming cut 6 bases from V and 4 bases from J; bases unmatched to any gene: 15. V usage is TRBV27 and J usage is TRBJ2-5; 9 nucleotides align to TRBD2. Material for sequencing was peripheral blood. This TCR derives from a human donor in a cohort sampled during active COVID-19. The CDR3 bases are TGTGCCAGCAGCCTAGTGGGGGCGGGGGGGCCGGCAGAGACCCAGTACTTC. This codes for CASSLVGAGGPAETQYF.